The T cell receptor (beta chain) described here comes from a study of blood T cells in healthy people across ages. Trimming removed 5 bases at V and 0 bases at J, with 13 bases between. The length of the CDR3 is 15 residues. CDR1 is MNHEY and CDR2 is SMNVEV in the germline V gene (reference sequence). Primed by a sample-barcoded 5' primer and a J-beta primer mix, a second PCR proceeded for about 6 to 11 cycles. TCRdb fed the 5' RACE reads into MiXCR, producing one record per CDR3 protein. The sample lists about 1.6 million distinct CDR3 sequences, about 35% seen once, with about 10% in the top ten. The rearrangement uses TRBV27 and TRBJ1-1, with D possibly TRBD1 on 5 matching bases. The sequenced material came from blood. The sequence was obtained from a woman aged 25-40 years in good health. CDR3 sequence: CASSESGTLNTEAFF. The CDR3 nucleotides read TGTGCCAGCAGTGAATCCGGGACGTTGAACACTGAAGCTTTCTTT.